What follows are 27 T cell receptor beta chains derived from one specimen sequenced in a study of regulatory T cells in long-lasting Graves disease. To make TCR beta libraries, researchers used iRepertoire HTBI primers and Arm-PCR of CDR3 regions. MiXCR, applied by TCRdb to the multiplex PCR reads, yields one record per CDR3 protein. This sample has more than 450,000 distinct CDR3 sequences; about 12% occur once, and the top ten carry 8.9%. Stated time point: newly diagnosed GD, antithyroid drugs for less than 3 months. Following extraction of RNA from PBMCs, that RNA was used to make the TCR library. These data also formed part of another study, on T cells in Graves' hyperthyroidism and ophthalmopathy.

Source: peripheral blood mononuclear cells (PBMCs), taken at new diagnosis, from a patient treated with antithyroid drugs. These receptors all stem from a woman aged 25 to 45 with Graves disease.

This sequence joins TRBV27 and TRBJ2-2; D is undetermined. Germline V gene sequence: CDR1 MNHEY, CDR2 SMNVEV (reference sequence). V was clipped by 2 bases and J by 1 base, with 2 bases between them. This CDR3 has 13 amino acids. CDR3 sequence: CASSLMNTGELFF. Here the CDR3 DNA reads TGTGCCAGCAGTTTAATGAACACCGGGGAGCTGTTTTTT.

This clonotype was seen at least ten times. The CDR3 spells CSARLQGRPYEQYF. In nucleotides, the CDR3 is TGCAGTGCTAGGTTACAGGGGCGGCCCTACGAGCAGTACTTC. The V gene is TRBV20-1, the J gene TRBJ2-7, with TRBD1 matching over 7 bases. Germline V gene lookup returns CDR1 DFQATT and CDR2 SNEGSKA (reference sequence). This CDR3 has 14 residues. V gave up 3 bases and J gave up 2 bases; unmatched junction bases: 7.

This clonotype was recorded many times. The genes are TRBV10-3 and TRBJ2-1, with D possibly TRBD2 on 5 matching bases. The V gene lost 9 bases and the J gene lost 4 bases, with 19 bases spanning the gap. The length of the CDR3 is 15 residues. Per the germline V gene, CDR1 is ENHRY and CDR2 is SYGVKD. The CDR3 DNA is TGTGCCATTGGATGGGGATCTAGCAGTTACAATGAGCAGTTCTTC. Encoded protein: CAIGWGSSSYNEQFF.

Only a few counts were recorded for this clonotype. V gene TRBV2 combines with J gene TRBJ2-3; the match to TRBD2 covers 10 bases. The CDR3 extends over 16 amino acids. The junction had 12 bases not matched to a gene; V was cut back by 6 bases and J by 6 bases. Germline CDR1 is SNHLY and CDR2 is FYNNEI. This CDR3 reads CASSLILGLASDTQYF. CDR3 bases: TGTGCCAGCAGCCTTATCCTGGGACTAGCGTCCGATACGCAGTATTTT.

The J gene is TRBJ2-7, the V gene TRBV12-3 or TRBV12-4; the D gene is possibly TRBD2 (7 bases). The CDR3 is made up of 18 amino acids. Trimming cost V 6 bases and J 0 bases, with 24 bases left between them. The CDR3 sequence: CASSLQGLADFSSYEQYF. The CDR3 region has the DNA TGTGCCAGCAGCCTCCAGGGGCTAGCGGATTTCAGCTCCTACGAGCAGTACTTC.

The table lists this clonotype with a count of one. The V call is TRBV19, the J call TRBJ2-7; perhaps TRBD2 as D (7 bases). CDR3 length: 13 residues. Trimming stripped 7 bases from V and 7 bases from J, with 17 bases between. Germline CDR1 LNHDA, CDR2 SQIVND (reference sequence). The CDR3 DNA follows: TGTGCCAGTAAACCCTCAAGGGGGGGGGAGCAGTACTTC. Translating it yields CASKPSRGGEQYF.

This clonotype was detected ten times or more. The chain has TRBV2 and TRBJ2-3; the D call may be TRBD1 or TRBD2 (7 bases each). Trimming stripped 6 bases from V and 6 bases from J, with 22 bases between. The CDR3 is 16 amino acids. CDR1 is SNHLY, CDR2 FYNNEI, per germline. The chain's CDR3 is CASSSTRGGRMDTQYF. The CDR3 DNA is TGTGCCAGCAGCTCAACCAGGGGGGGCAGGATGGATACGCAGTATTTT. The full variable domain, completed using reference TRBV2 and TRBJ2-3, is EPEVTQTPSHQVTQMGQEVILRCVPISNHLYFYWYRQILGQKVEFLVSFYNNEISEKSEIFDDQFSVERPDGSNFTLKIRSTKLEDSAMYFCASSSTRGGRMDTQYFGPGTRLTVL.

This clonotype was detected many times. The chain couples TRBV15 to TRBJ2-7; D is uncertain. The germline CDR1 and CDR2 sequences are LNHNV and YYDKDF (reference sequence). This CDR3 has 13 residues. Between the trimmed V and J ends, which lost 3 bases and 6 bases, there was a span of 12 bases. Here the CDR3 reads CATSSARRGEQYF. DNA of the CDR3: TGTGCCACCAGCAGTGCACGGCGAGGCGAGCAGTACTTC.

The rearrangement uses TRBV4-2 and TRBJ2-1; 10 bases map to TRBD2. Losses at the gene ends were 5 bases for V and 5 bases for J; bases not matched to a gene: 6. Germline V lookup: CDR1 LGHNA, CDR2 YNFKEQ. CDR3 length: 15 residues. The CDR3 coding sequence is TGTGCCAGCAGCTTACTAGCGGGATTTAACAATGAGCAGTTCTTC. Translation: CASSLLAGFNNEQFF.

This clonotype was detected ten times or more. The chain joins TRBV12-3 or TRBV12-4 to TRBJ2-1; D is undetermined. The CDR3 runs to 16 residues. V was trimmed by 1 base and J by 2 bases, leaving 12 bases between them. The CDR3 here is CASSLGASWPYNEQFF. In DNA form, the CDR3 reads TGTGCCAGCAGTTTAGGAGCCTCTTGGCCCTACAATGAGCAGTTCTTC.

This clonotype was seen at least ten times. The chain recombines TRBV2 with TRBJ2-4; 10 nucleotides agree with TRBD2. The J call is doubtful: the DNA matches TRBJ2-1 better. Germline V gene sequence: CDR1 SNHLY, CDR2 FYNNEI. This CDR3 region has 15 residues. The CDR3 protein is CASNGGPSSGSFQFF. In DNA form, the CDR3 reads TGTGCCAGCAATGGCGGACCCTCTAGCGGGAGTTTTCAGTTCTTC.

This clonotype occurred a few times. V and J are TRBV29-1 and TRBJ1-2; D is unclear. Germline-derived CDR1 and CDR2 are SQVTM and ANQGSEA. This CDR3 spans 13 amino acids. Deletions cut 0 bases from V and 4 bases from J, with 9 bases between. The CDR3 spells CSVEDPILYGYTF. The CDR3 DNA reads TGCAGCGTTGAAGATCCGATTCTCTATGGCTACACCTTC.

The table lists this clonotype with many counts. The rearrangement joins TRBV20-1 to TRBJ2-1; TRBD2 agrees at 12 bases. CDR3 length: 16 amino acids. Germline CDR1 and CDR2: DFQATT and SNEGSKA (reference sequence). This CDR3 reads CRVEGLAGWGDNEQFF. Written as DNA, the CDR3 is TGCAGGGTGGAGGGACTAGCGGGTTGGGGGGACAATGAGCAGTTCTTC.

This clonotype was counted ten times or more. The chain couples TRBV28 to TRBJ2-7; 10 nucleotides align to TRBD1. The CDR3 totals 14 residues. Losses at the gene ends were 8 bases for V and 2 bases for J; bases not matched to a gene: 6. The germline CDR1 and CDR2 sequences are MDHEN and SYDVKM. The CDR3 protein is CASHRDRGPYEQYF. CDR3 nucleotides: TGTGCCAGCCACCGGGACAGGGGCCCCTACGAGCAGTACTTC.

This clonotype has only a few counts. This chain links TRBV27 with TRBJ1-5; D is unclear. The V end lost 1 base, the J end lost 3 bases, and 7 bases lay between the germline ends. Germline CDR1 is MNHEY and CDR2 is SMNVEV (reference sequence). The CDR3 consists of 14 residues. Written as DNA, the CDR3 is TGTGCCAGCAGTTTATTGGACGCCAATCAGCCCCAGCATTTT. Residues: CASSLLDANQPQHF.

Ten or more counts support this clonotype. V usage is TRBV6-2 or TRBV6-3 and J usage is TRBJ1-3, with D possibly being TRBD1 (6 bases). Trimming took off 2 bases at V and 0 bases at J, with 8 bases between the two ends. Germline V lookup: CDR1 MNHEY, CDR2 SVGEGT. The CDR3 length is 15 residues. The CDR3: CASSYTGLSGNTIYF. DNA for the CDR3: TGTGCCAGCAGTTACACAGGGCTCTCTGGAAACACCATATATTTT.

In its sample, this clonotype was seen a few times. Likely a read error: the CDR3 ends without its conserved phenylalanine or tryptophan. The V and J genes are TRBV28 and TRBJ1-3, with D tentatively TRBD1 (6 bases). This CDR3 spans 13 amino acids. V lost 10 bases, J lost 1 base, and 11 bases lay in between. Germline CDR1 MDHEN, CDR2 SYDVKM. The CDR3 nucleotides read TGTGCCACCACGACAGGATCTGGAAACACCATATATCTT. Its protein is CATTTGSGNTIYL.

This clonotype was seen a handful of times. V and J are TRBV18 and TRBJ1-2, with D unresolved. Germline V CDR1 and CDR2: KGHSH, LQKENI. The CDR3 sequence is 15 residues long. V lost 2 bases and J lost 2, with 12 bases in between. This CDR3 reads CASSPTETNNYGYTF. In nucleotides, the CDR3 is TGTGCCAGCTCACCAACAGAGACAAACAACTATGGCTACACCTTC.

This clonotype came up many times. The chain is built from TRBV6-5 and TRBJ1-1; unclear D gene. CDR3 length equals 13 residues. Trimming shortened V by 2 bases and J by 0 bases, and 4 bases separated the two germline ends. Germline V gene data show CDR1 as MNHEY and CDR2 as SVGAGI. The CDR3 sequence: CASSYILNTEAFF. The CDR3 coding sequence is TGTGCCAGCAGTTACATTCTGAACACTGAAGCTTTCTTT.

At least ten counts were recorded for this clonotype. V is TRBV20-1 and J is TRBJ2-5; 7 nucleotides agree with TRBD2. With 6 bases clipped from V and 1 base from J, the junction kept 5 bases outside the gene matches. This CDR3 has 13 amino acids. In germline, CDR1 is DFQATT, CDR2 SNEGSKA (reference sequence). CDR3 loop: CSAPLAPQETQYF. For the CDR3, the DNA is TGCAGTGCCCCACTAGCGCCCCAAGAGACCCAGTACTTC.

This clonotype was seen many times. This chain links TRBV28 with TRBJ2-3, with D perhaps TRBD1 (6 bases). CDR1 is MDHEN, CDR2 SYDVKM, per germline. The ends were cut back, 4 bases at V and 5 bases at J, with 16 bases in the middle. The CDR3 covers 15 residues. CDR3: CASSSPGQIQDTQYF. For the CDR3, the DNA is TGTGCCAGCAGTTCCCCCGGACAGATTCAAGATACGCAGTATTTT.

This clonotype was seen only a few times. The chain links TRBV4-1 to TRBJ2-1, with D possibly matching TRBD1 (6 bases). Trimming pared 3 bases from V and 9 bases from J, leaving 9 bases between. CDR3 size: 12 residues. Germline V CDR1 and CDR2: MGHRA, YSYEKL. This CDR3 is CASSHRTAEQFF. CDR3 nucleotides: TGCGCCAGCAGCCATAGGACAGCTGAGCAGTTCTTC.

This clonotype appeared many times. The chain uses TRBV30 and TRBJ2-1, with D unresolved. V was cut by 0 bases and J by 10 bases, with 7 bases left in between. Germline V gene lookup returns CDR1 GTSNPN and CDR2 SVGIG (reference sequence). CDR3 size: 11 residues. The CDR3 DNA reads as TGTGCCTGGAGTGTGATGGGAGAGCAGTTCTTC. It encodes CAWSVMGEQFF.

This clonotype was detected many times. The chain carries TRBV30 and TRBJ2-7; 8 bases line up with TRBD1. V gave up 6 bases and J gave up 2 bases; unmatched junction bases: 9. Germline V CDR1 and CDR2: GTSNPN, SVGIG (reference sequence). The CDR3 totals 14 residues. The CDR3 nucleotides are TGTGCCTGCCAACCGGGACAGGTAGCCTACGAGCAGTACTTC. Amino acids: CACQPGQVAYEQYF.

This clonotype was counted ten times or more. The DNA for the CDR3 is TGCAGTGCTAAGACCCGGACTAGCGGGAGTTATCGCGCAGATACGCAGTATTTT. This sequence encodes CSAKTRTSGSYRADTQYF. The chain has TRBV20-1 and TRBJ2-3; 13 positions agree with TRBD2. The CDR3 loop spans 18 amino acids. From germline, CDR1 is DFQATT and CDR2 SNEGSKA (reference sequence). The ends lost 4 bases at V and 4 bases at J; junction bases unmatched: 14.

The sample holds many counts of this clonotype. V and J are TRBV7-2 and TRBJ2-1; D may be TRBD1 (6 bases). Trimming shortened V by 5 bases and J by 3 bases, and 11 bases separated the two germline ends. Per germline, CDR1 SGHTA and CDR2 FQGNSA. CDR3 size: 14 residues. The CDR3 protein is CASSRDTYYNEQFF. The CDR3, as DNA: TGTGCCAGCAGCCGGGACACCTACTACAATGAGCAGTTCTTC. The full variable domain, in which reference TRBV7-2 and TRBJ2-1 provide the parts outside the CDR3, is GAGVSQSPSNKVTEKGKDVELRCDPISGHTALYWYRQSLGQGLEFLIYFQGNSAPDKSGLPSDRFSAERTGGSVSTLTIQRTQQEDSAVYLCASSRDTYYNEQFFGPGTRLTVL.

The sample holds many counts of this clonotype. This rearrangement joins TRBV27 to TRBJ2-1; 10 nucleotides agree with TRBD1. Germline loops: CDR1 MNHEY, CDR2 SMNVEV (reference sequence). Losses at the gene ends were 6 bases for V and 9 bases for J; bases not matched to a gene: 5. The CDR3 runs to 13 residues. CDR3 in amino acids: CASRDRGSSEQFF. In DNA, the CDR3 is TGTGCCAGCAGGGACAGGGGGTCAAGTGAGCAGTTCTTC.